The T cell receptor beta chain described here comes from a study of OX40 agonist ivuxolimab in advanced cancers. Whole-study results and caveats: There were also nonresponders showing low normalized T-cell clonal expansion. Averaging showed that CD8+ T cells had more expanded clones than CD4+ did. Partial responders dosed at 0.1-3.0 mg/kg displayed clonal expansion ranking among the lowest.

TCRdb's table, derived via immunoSEQ multiplex PCR, lists solely in-frame clones and lacks some. The sample has about 82,000 clones; around 90% are singletons. Of note for this clone: What it recognizes is unknown.

Germline CDR1 is MNHNY and CDR2 is SVGAGI (reference sequence). Deletions cut 2 bases from V and 1 base from J, with 9 bases between. This CDR3 comprises 15 residues. The origin of this receptor is an adult with an advanced solid tumor such as melanoma, head and neck, liver or kidney cancer. The sample was CD4+ or CD8+ T cells sorted from blood, taken in a trial of the OX40 agonist ivuxolimab. This chain uses TRBV6-6 with TRBJ1-5, with D perhaps TRBD1 (5 bases). CDR3 coding DNA: TGTGCCAGCAGTTACCTCAGGGTGAGCAATCAGCCCCAGCATTTT. Translating gives CASSYLRVSNQPQHF.